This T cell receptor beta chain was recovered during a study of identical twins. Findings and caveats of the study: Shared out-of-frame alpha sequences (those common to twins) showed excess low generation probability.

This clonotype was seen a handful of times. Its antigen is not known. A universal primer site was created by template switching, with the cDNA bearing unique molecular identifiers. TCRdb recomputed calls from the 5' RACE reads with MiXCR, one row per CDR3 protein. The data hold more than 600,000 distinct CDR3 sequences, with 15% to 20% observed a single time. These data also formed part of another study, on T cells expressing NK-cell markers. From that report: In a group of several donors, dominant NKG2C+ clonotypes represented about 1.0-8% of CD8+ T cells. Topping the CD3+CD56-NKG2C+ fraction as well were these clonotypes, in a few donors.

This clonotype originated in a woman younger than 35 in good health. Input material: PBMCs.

The CDR3 is CASSPGPYSNQPQHF. The CDR3 DNA is TGTGCCAGCAGCCCGGGACCATATAGCAATCAGCCCCAGCATTTT. This chain links TRBV12-3 or TRBV12-4 with TRBJ1-5; weak D call: TRBD1 (5 bases). CDR3 length: 15 residues. Deletions cut 6 bases from V and 0 bases from J, with 12 bases between.